This T cell receptor beta chain was captured by sequencing in a study of T cells in Graves' hyperthyroidism and ophthalmopathy. Authors of the study amplified TCR beta CDR3 regions from RNA transcripts. First-round RT-PCR of the TCR CDR3 relied on the HTBI primer set. In TCRdb, the multiplex PCR reads were re-called with MiXCR into one record per CDR3 protein. The sample consists of about 840,000 distinct CDR3 sequences, around 39% of them appearing once. Out of 10 ml of fresh peripheral blood came the PBMCs. Germline values: CDR1 ENHRY, CDR2 SYGVKD. The CDR3 has 12 amino acids. Trimming stripped 9 bases from V and 7 bases from J, with 10 bases between.

The sequenced sample consisted of blood. The sequence was obtained from a man between 18 and 29 years old with Graves' hyperthyroidism. The gene calls are TRBV10-3 and TRBJ1-6, with D possibly TRBD1 on 5 matching bases. The CDR3, as DNA: TGTGCCATTACCGGGGGGAATTCACCCCTCCACTTT. Translation: CAITGGNSPLHF.